These T cell receptor beta chains were read from a single sample in a study of blood T cell repertoires in COVID-19. Assay used: immunoSEQ multiplex PCR; TCRdb lists only in-frame clones, some missing. The table shows roughly 150,000 clones, with about nine tenths occurring only once. The sequenced material came from peripheral blood. These TCRs come from a man aged 80 or over with acute or convalescent COVID-19. Each CDR3 is given with its conserved first and last residue. Clone size is shown for a subset of rows, as once, few, many or a class of expanded clone.

V gene	clone size	J gene	CDR3 protein
TRBV16	-	TRBJ1-1	CASSQRGGTGNTEAFF
TRBV5-4	-	TRBJ2-1	CASSSIGTVGYNEQFF
TRBV6-6	-	TRBJ1-1	CAKPGNTEAFF
TRBV6-5	-	TRBJ1-1	CASWSGIGTEAFF
TRBV2	-	TRBJ1-6	CASSEGPSSYNSPLHF
TRBV4-1	-	TRBJ2-5	CASSQGGEGDWEQETQYF
TRBV5-6	-	TRBJ1-1	CASSFNGWSTEAFF
TRBV6-5	-	TRBJ1-6	CASRGQGASSPLHF
TRBV7-8	once	TRBJ2-5	CASSIRTSGGETQYF
TRBV2	-	TRBJ2-7	CASSEGTGYEQYF
TRBV6-5	-	TRBJ2-1	CASSLGTSGSINEQFF